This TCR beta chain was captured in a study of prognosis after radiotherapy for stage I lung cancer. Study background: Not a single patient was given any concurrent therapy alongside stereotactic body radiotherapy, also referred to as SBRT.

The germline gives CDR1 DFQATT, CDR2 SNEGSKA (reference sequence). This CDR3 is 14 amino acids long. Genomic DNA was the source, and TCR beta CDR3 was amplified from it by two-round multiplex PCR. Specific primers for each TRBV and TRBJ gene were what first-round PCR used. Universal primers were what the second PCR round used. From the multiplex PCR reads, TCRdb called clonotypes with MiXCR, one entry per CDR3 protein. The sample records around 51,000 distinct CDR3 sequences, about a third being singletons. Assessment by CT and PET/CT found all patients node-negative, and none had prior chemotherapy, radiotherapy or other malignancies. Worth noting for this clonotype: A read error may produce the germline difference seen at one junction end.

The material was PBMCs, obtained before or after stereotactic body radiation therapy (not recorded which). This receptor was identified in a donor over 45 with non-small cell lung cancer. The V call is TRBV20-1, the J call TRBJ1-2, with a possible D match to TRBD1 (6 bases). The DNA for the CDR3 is TGCAGTGCCACAGGGATAGGGAATAACTATGGCTACATCTTC. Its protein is CSATGIGNNYGYIF.